The following is a T cell receptor (beta chain) sequence with its context. Its antigen remains unknown. The deep-level immunoSEQ assay was used. TCRdb keeps only in-frame clones here, not all; method: immunoSEQ multiplex PCR. The table records about 1.1 million clones, 77% of them present only once. These data originate in a study of shared clonotypes between healthy human individuals. Study results and limitations: Around 5.4% of naive CD4 clonotypes were common to several donors. What naive subsets generally showed was a larger estimated richness than memory subsets showed. Rarefaction revealed incomplete sorted-subset sequencing despite large depth.

CDR1 and CDR2 (germline): MNHNS, SASEGT. V shed 4 bases, J shed 6 bases, and the junction held 5 bases outside the gene matches. The CDR3 covers 16 residues. The clonotype originates from a man aged 18 to 29 in good health. Some clones in this sample may be carry-over from other donors' samples. The sample consisted of memory CD4+ T cells from PBMCs. The subset was: CD45RA-negative fraction. The rearrangement links TRBV6-1 to TRBJ2-3; 15 bases are shared with TRBD2. DNA of the CDR3: TGTGCCAGCAGTGGGGGACTAGCGGGAGGTGCGGATACGCAGTATTTT. It is translated as CASSGGLAGGADTQYF.